A single sample gave rise to the 25 T cell receptor beta chains below, sequenced in a study of cytomegalovirus exposure and HLA in healthy donors. Use of 60 Vbeta and 13 Jbeta primers characterized the PCR. Some clones are missing from TCRdb's copy, which holds only in-frame ones; the method was immunoSEQ multiplex PCR. The sample yields roughly 150,000 clones, under 85% seen once. The specimen was PBMCs. The receptor source for this set is a woman under 30 in good health and CMV-seropositive.

The chain combines TRBV29-1 with TRBJ2-1; no clear D. With 7 bases removed from V and 3 bases from J, the gap between germline ends came to 16 bases. Per the germline V gene, CDR1 is SQVTM and CDR2 is ANQGSEA. The CDR3 is 14 amino acids. The CDR3 is CSALTEKRYNEQFF. The DNA of the CDR3 is TGCAGCGCCCTCACGGAGAAACGCTACAATGAGCAGTTCTTC.

Concerning this clone: A read error may produce the germline difference seen at one junction end. Other nucleotide sequences in the sample specify the same CDR3. CDR3 residues: CASSLSGPNTEAFF. As DNA, the CDR3 is TGCGCCAGCAGCTTGTCAGGGCCGAACACTGAAGCTTTCTTT. The chain is built from TRBV5-4 and TRBJ1-1, with D maybe TRBD1 (5 bases). Germline loops: CDR1 SGHNT, CDR2 YYREEE (reference sequence). The CDR3 is 14 residues long.

The V call is TRBV11-2, the J call TRBJ2-5; 9 bases align to TRBD1. TRBJ2-7 explains the end of the DNA better; the J call may be wrong. CDR1 is SGHAT, CDR2 FQNNGV, per germline. There are 16 residues in the CDR3. The CDR3 DNA sequence: TGTGCCAGCAGCTTCGGCGACTTTACAGGGGGCAACGAGCAGTACTTC. It specifies CASSFGDFTGGNEQYF.

The gene calls are TRBV27 and TRBJ2-7; the match to TRBD2 covers 8 bases. The germline V gene has CDR1 MNHEY and CDR2 SMNVEV (reference sequence). J gave up 2 bases and V 4 bases, and 7 bases lay outside the gene matches. This CDR3 contains 15 residues. The CDR3 nucleotides read TGTGCCAGCAGTTCAACTAGCGGTACTGCCTACGAGCAGTACTTC. It translates to CASSSTSGTAYEQYF.

The chain recombines TRBV4-3 with TRBJ2-7; 8 bases agree with TRBD1. With 3 bases clipped from V and 2 bases from J, the junction kept 6 bases outside the gene matches. CDR3 length equals 15 residues. CDR1 LGHNA and CDR2 YSLEER come from the germline V gene. CDR3 region: CASSQGPGQAYEQYF. CDR3 nucleotide sequence: TGCGCCAGCAGCCAGGGCCCGGGACAGGCCTACGAGCAGTACTTC.

On this clone: One junction end does not reproduce the germline sequence, and a read error may be involved. This chain uses TRBV7-9 with TRBJ2-7; 7 positions match TRBD1. Germline V lookup: CDR1 SEHNR, CDR2 FQNEAQ (reference sequence). The CDR3 contains 14 residues. The CDR3 DNA reads TGTTCCAGCAGCTCCCGGGACAGACCCTACGAGCAGTACTTC. It codes for CSSSSRDRPYEQYF.

The gene calls are TRBV5-1 and TRBJ2-2, with D perhaps TRBD2 (5 bases). The CDR3 loop spans 14 amino acids. V was cut by 0 bases and J by 6 bases, with 9 bases left in between. Germline lookup yields CDR1 SGHRS and CDR2 YFSETQ. Written as DNA, the CDR3 is TGCGCCAGCAGCTTGGGACGGGGATCCGGGGAGCTGTTTTTT. This gives the protein CASSLGRGSGELFF.

The chain is built from TRBV10-3 and TRBJ2-1; 10 nucleotides align to TRBD2. CDR1 is ENHRY and CDR2 is SYGVKD in the germline V gene. The trim removed 2 bases at V and 7 bases at J, leaving 8 bases unmatched. The CDR3 totals 16 residues. The CDR3 bases are TGTGCCATCAGTGAGGCACTAGCGGGGCTGAAAAATGAGCAGTTCTTC. Protein: CAISEALAGLKNEQFF.

The gene calls are TRBV19 and TRBJ2-3, with TRBD2 matching over 11 bases. The germline gives CDR1 LNHDA, CDR2 SQIVND (reference sequence). J gave up 4 bases and V 6 bases, and 9 bases lay outside the gene matches. The CDR3 loop spans 16 amino acids. CDR3 DNA: TGTGCCAGTAGAACCTTAGCGGGGGGGCCAGCAGATACGCAGTATTTT. Translation gives CASRTLAGGPADTQYF.

The CDR3 spells CASSSWDRPYEQYF. DNA for the CDR3: TGTGCCAGCAGCTCCTGGGACAGACCCTACGAGCAGTACTTC. This chain uses TRBV5-5 with TRBJ2-7; the match to TRBD1 covers 7 bases. This CDR3 is built from 14 residues. With 3 bases clipped from V and 2 bases from J, the junction kept 5 bases outside the gene matches. The germline V gene encodes CDR1 SGHKS and CDR2 YYEKEE (reference sequence).

This clone was observed a handful of times. J is TRBJ2-5 and V is TRBV5-6; tentative D call: TRBD2 (5 bases). Germline CDR1 is SGHDT and CDR2 is YYEEEE. V was pared by 0 bases and J by 4 bases, with 7 bases between. This CDR3 contains 13 residues. The CDR3 loop is CASSLVAGETQYF. The CDR3 nucleotides read TGTGCCAGCAGCTTGGTGGCGGGAGAGACCCAGTACTTC.

The V gene is TRBV7-9, the J gene TRBJ1-1; D is uncertain. This CDR3 is built from 13 residues. Per germline, CDR1 SEHNR and CDR2 FQNEAQ (reference sequence). Trimming took 5 bases from V and 0 from J, leaving 7 bases between them. The CDR3 nucleotides are TGTGCCAGCAGCCTGCAGGTGAACACTGAAGCTTTCTTT. Its translation: CASSLQVNTEAFF.

This clone was seen a single time. In nucleotides, the CDR3 is TGTGCCAGCAGCTTAGTCCCCCAGGTAGATTATGGCTACACCTTC. It translates to CASSLVPQVDYGYTF. The chain joins TRBV7-2 to TRBJ1-2; D is unclear. CDR1 and CDR2 (germline): SGHTA, FQGNSA. The V end was cut by 1 base, the J end by 5 bases, with 14 bases between. The CDR3 covers 15 residues.

This rearrangement joins TRBV11-2 to TRBJ2-7; perhaps TRBD1 as D (5 bases). The CDR3 is 17 amino acids. V lost 0 bases and J lost 1, with 16 bases in between. Germline CDR1 SGHAT, CDR2 FQNNGV. The CDR3 sequence is CASSLDLLGQGSYEQYF. The CDR3 nucleotides read TGTGCCAGCAGCTTAGATTTATTAGGTCAGGGTTCCTACGAGCAGTACTTC.

This clone was seen more than once but under ten times. The chain employs TRBV5-1 and TRBJ2-5; no clear D gene. Germline CDR1 SGHRS, CDR2 YFSETQ. CDR3 length: 15 residues. The germline V and J ends were trimmed by 0 bases and 4 bases, with 13 bases remaining between them. The CDR3 DNA reads TGCGCCAGCAGCTTGGATCGGTCCCTCGGAGAGACCCAGTACTTC. Encoded protein: CASSLDRSLGETQYF. Looking up the rest from reference TRBV5-1 and TRBJ2-5 gives the full variable domain: KAGVTQTPRYLIKTRGQQVTLSCSPISGHRSVSWYQQTPGQGLQFLFEYFSETQRNKGNFPGRFSGRQFSNSRSEMNVSTLELGDSALYLCASSLDRSLGETQYFGPGTRLLVL.

The chain has TRBV2 and TRBJ2-6; D gene ambiguous. The CDR3 totals 15 residues. V was cut by 4 bases and J by 2 bases, with 9 bases left in between. The germline CDR1 and CDR2 sequences are SNHLY and FYNNEI. The CDR3 loop is CASSVELTGANVLTF. CDR3 DNA sequence: TGTGCCAGCAGTGTAGAGTTGACTGGGGCCAACGTCCTGACTTTC.

V gene TRBV7-9 combines with J gene TRBJ2-7; 9 bases agree with TRBD2. The germline V gene has CDR1 SEHNR and CDR2 FQNEAQ (reference sequence). V lost 5 bases and J lost 2; bases outside the gene matches: 7. There are 15 residues in the CDR3. This CDR3 reads CASSPRASGTYEQYF. CDR3 bases: TGTGCCAGCAGCCCTCGGGCTAGCGGGACCTACGAGCAGTACTTC.

CDR3 loop: CASKGPEGSPPSEAFF. The CDR3 DNA reads as TGCGCCAGCAAGGGACCGGAGGGGAGCCCACCTTCTGAAGCTTTCTTT. The chain couples TRBV10-2 to TRBJ1-1; D is perhaps TRBD1 (5 bases). Germline CDR1 and CDR2: WSHSY and SAAADI. Trimming took off 7 bases at V and 6 bases at J, with 24 bases between the two ends. The CDR3 runs to 16 residues.

The sample holds one count of this clone. The gene calls are TRBV6-6 and TRBJ2-2; 12 nucleotides match TRBD2. Germline CDR1 MNHNY, CDR2 SVGAGI (reference sequence). The ends lost 5 bases at V and 6 bases at J; junction bases unmatched: 7. This CDR3 region has 16 residues. The CDR3, as DNA: TGTGCCAGCAGTAGAAGACTAGCGGGGGCGGCCGGGGAGCTGTTTTTT. Amino acids: CASSRRLAGAAGELFF.

The chain carries TRBV5-1 and TRBJ1-1, with a tentative D call TRBD1 (5 bases). The V and J ends lost 4 bases and 1 base respectively, with 8 bases between them. CDR3 length: 13 amino acids. From germline, CDR1 is SGHRS and CDR2 YFSETQ. CDR3 in amino acids: CASSVTGNTEAFF. The CDR3 nucleotides read TGCGCCAGCAGCGTTACAGGGAACACTGAAGCTTTCTTT.

This chain connects TRBV30 to TRBJ1-1; unclear D gene. The germline V gene encodes CDR1 GTSNPN and CDR2 SVGIG (reference sequence). This CDR3 spans 13 amino acids. V lost 0 bases, J lost 5 bases, and 10 bases lay in between. CDR3 region: CAWSVGGMTEAFF. The CDR3 region has the DNA TGTGCCTGGAGTGTAGGAGGGATGACTGAAGCTTTCTTT.

This chain links TRBV9 with TRBJ1-1; 7 nucleotides agree with TRBD1. Germline values: CDR1 SGDLS, CDR2 YYNGEE. The CDR3 runs to 13 residues. V lost 4 bases and J lost 3; bases outside the gene matches: 3. The CDR3 nucleotides are TGTGCCAGCAGCCTCGGGACAGACACTGAAGCTTTCTTT. Translation: CASSLGTDTEAFF. The full variable domain, its missing parts supplied by reference TRBV9 and TRBJ1-1, is DSGVTQTPKHLITATGQRVTLRCSPRSGDLSVYWYQQSLDQGLQFLIQYYNGEERAKGNILERFSAQQFPDLHSELNLSSLELGDSALYFCASSLGTDTEAFFGQGTRLTVV.

The J gene is TRBJ2-7, the V gene TRBV19; D possibly corresponds to TRBD1 (6 bases). V was shortened by 1 base and J by 3 bases, with 10 bases between the two germline ends. The CDR3 contains 14 residues. The germline gives CDR1 LNHDA, CDR2 SQIVND (reference sequence). The DNA for the CDR3 is TGTGCCAGTAGTATAGGTAGGGGGAGCTACGAGCAGTACTTC. It translates to CASSIGRGSYEQYF.

This clone was recorded a few times. The gene calls are TRBV6-1 and TRBJ1-5; D gene ambiguous. Trimming took off 2 bases at V and 10 bases at J, with 9 bases between the two ends. This CDR3 contains 12 residues. Germline lookup yields CDR1 MNHNS and CDR2 SASEGT. The DNA of the CDR3 is TGTGCCAGCAGTGAATCCAGAAACCCCCAGCATTTT. Translating gives CASSESRNPQHF.

This clone was detected only a few times. The CDR3, as DNA: TGTGCCAGCAGTTTCGGGGCTAGCGGGGGCCTCGCGAACACCGGGGAGCTGTTTTTT. Encoded protein: CASSFGASGGLANTGELFF. The chain links TRBV28 to TRBJ2-2; 10 nucleotides align to TRBD2. J lost 0 bases, V lost 3 bases, and 10 bases had no gene match. The CDR3 length is 19 residues. The germline V gene encodes CDR1 MDHEN and CDR2 SYDVKM.